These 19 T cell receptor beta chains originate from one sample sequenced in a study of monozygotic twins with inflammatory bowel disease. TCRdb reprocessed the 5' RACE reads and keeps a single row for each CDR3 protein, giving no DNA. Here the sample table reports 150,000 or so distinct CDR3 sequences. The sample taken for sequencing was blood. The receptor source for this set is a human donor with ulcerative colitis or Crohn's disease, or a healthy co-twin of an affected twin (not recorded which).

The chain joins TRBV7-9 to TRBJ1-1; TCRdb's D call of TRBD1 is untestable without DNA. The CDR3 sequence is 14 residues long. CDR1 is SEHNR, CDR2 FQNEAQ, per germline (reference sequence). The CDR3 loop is CASRYDRASTEAFF.

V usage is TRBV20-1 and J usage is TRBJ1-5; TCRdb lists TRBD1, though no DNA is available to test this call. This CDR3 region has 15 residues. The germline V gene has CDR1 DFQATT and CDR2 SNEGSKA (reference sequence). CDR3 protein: CSASRTGISNQPQHF.

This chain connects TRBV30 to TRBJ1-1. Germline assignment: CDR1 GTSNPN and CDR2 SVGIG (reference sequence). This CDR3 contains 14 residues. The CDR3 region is CAWSVSFPNTEAFF.

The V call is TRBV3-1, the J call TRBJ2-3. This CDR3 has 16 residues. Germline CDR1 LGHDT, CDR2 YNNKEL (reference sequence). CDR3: CASSQDLRAGTDTQYF.

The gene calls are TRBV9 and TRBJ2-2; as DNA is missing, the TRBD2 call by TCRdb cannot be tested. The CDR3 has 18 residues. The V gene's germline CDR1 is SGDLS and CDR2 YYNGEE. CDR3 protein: CASSVAALAGALPGELFF. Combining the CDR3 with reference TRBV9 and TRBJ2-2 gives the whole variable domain DSGVTQTPKHLITATGQRVTLRCSPRSGDLSVYWYQQSLDQGLQFLIQYYNGEERAKGNILERFSAQQFPDLHSELNLSSLELGDSALYFCASSVAALAGALPGELFFGEGSRLTVL.

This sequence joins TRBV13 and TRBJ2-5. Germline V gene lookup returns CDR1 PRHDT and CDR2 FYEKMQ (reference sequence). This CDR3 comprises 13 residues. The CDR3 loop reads CASSEGDQETQYF.

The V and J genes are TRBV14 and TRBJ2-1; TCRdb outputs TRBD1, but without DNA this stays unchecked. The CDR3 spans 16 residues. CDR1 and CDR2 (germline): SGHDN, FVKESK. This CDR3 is CASSQGLPRNHNEQFF.

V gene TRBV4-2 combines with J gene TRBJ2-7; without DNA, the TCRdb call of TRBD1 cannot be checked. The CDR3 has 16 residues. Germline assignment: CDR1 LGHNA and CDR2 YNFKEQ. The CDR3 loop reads CASSPQGGASSYEQYF.

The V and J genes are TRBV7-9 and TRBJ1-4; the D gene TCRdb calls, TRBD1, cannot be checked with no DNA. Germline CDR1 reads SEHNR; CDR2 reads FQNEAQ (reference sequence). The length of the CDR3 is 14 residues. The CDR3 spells CASSFRDSNEKLFF.

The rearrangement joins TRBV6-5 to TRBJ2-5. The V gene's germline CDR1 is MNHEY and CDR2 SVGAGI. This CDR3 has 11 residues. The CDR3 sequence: CASSYGGTQYF.

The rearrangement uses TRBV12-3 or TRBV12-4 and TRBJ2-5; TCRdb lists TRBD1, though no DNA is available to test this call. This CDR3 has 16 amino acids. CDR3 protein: CASSPGQGDLQETQYF.

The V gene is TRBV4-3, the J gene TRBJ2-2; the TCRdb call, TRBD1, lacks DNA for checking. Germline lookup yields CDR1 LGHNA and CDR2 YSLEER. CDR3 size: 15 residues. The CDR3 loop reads CASSPETGNTGELFF.

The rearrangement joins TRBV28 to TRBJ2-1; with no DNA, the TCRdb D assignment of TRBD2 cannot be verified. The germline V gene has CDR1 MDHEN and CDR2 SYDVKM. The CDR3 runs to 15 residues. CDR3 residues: CASRGTSGSQPLQFF.

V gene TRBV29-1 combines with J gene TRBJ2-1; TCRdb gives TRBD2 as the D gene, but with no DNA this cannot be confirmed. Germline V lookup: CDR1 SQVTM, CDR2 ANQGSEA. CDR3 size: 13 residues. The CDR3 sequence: CSVGLAGHNEQFF.

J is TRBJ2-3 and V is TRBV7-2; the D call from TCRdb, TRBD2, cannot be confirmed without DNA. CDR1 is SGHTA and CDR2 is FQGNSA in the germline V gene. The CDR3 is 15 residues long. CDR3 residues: CASSFGGGAEDTQYF.

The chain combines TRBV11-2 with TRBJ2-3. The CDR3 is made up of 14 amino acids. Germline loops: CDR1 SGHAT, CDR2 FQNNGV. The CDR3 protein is CASSLVGSGDTQYF.

The CDR3 is CASSLSGGLAGSYNEQFF. The chain combines TRBV5-1 with TRBJ2-1; TCRdb selects TRBD2, and the lack of DNA leaves this call unchecked. Germline V gene sequence: CDR1 SGHRS, CDR2 YFSETQ. CDR3 length equals 18 residues.

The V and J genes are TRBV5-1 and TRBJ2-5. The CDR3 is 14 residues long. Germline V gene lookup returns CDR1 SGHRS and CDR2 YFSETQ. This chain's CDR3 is CASSLGGNGETQYF.

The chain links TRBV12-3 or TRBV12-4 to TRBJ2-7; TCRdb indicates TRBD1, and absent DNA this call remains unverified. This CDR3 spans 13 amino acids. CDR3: CASSQRGISEQYF.